This T cell receptor beta chain emerged from a study of multiple sclerosis patients with progressive multifocal leukoencephalopathy. Whole-study context: The control group, sampled over time, had multiple sclerosis, received natalizumab and did not develop PML.

This sample's time point: before natalizumab initiation. T0 blood was collected before the first natalizumab infusion. Spiked into each PCR were synthetic inline TR CDR3 controls of all V-J pairings. TCRdb's copy holds only in-frame clones and misses some; the assay was immunoSEQ multiplex PCR. The sample comprises more than 25,000 clones, more than 75% of which are singletons, and over 0.95% rests with the top ten. V lost 1 base to trimming and J lost 3 bases, with 13 bases between them. CDR1 is SGHDT and CDR2 is YYEEEE in the germline V gene. This CDR3 contains 15 residues. V is TRBV5-6 and J is TRBJ1-1, with D possibly being TRBD1 (5 bases). This sequence was found in a human donor with multiple sclerosis. The specimen was PBMCs. The CDR3 region is CASSLQSVGDTEAFF. CDR3 in DNA: TGTGCCAGCAGCTTGCAGAGCGTGGGGGACACTGAAGCTTTCTTT.